The source of this TCR beta chain is a study of cytomegalovirus exposure and HLA in healthy donors. In the study overall: According to later analysis, the same platform produced the approximately 120 validation and several hundred first-cohort repertoires.

Study-level points and caveats: Despite most TCR sequences being rare, some public TCRs occurred in many donors. Specificity for CMV antigens was confirmed in vitro for a few of the CMV-associated chains.

Produced via immunoSEQ multiplex PCR; TCRdb's table is partial and in-frame only. The data show about 160,000 clones, roughly nine tenths seen once. Comment on this clone: The antigen remains unidentified.

V lost 5 bases to trimming and J lost 6 bases; unmatched junction nucleotides: 9. The CDR3 sequence is 15 residues long. The V gene's germline CDR1 is SNHLY and CDR2 FYNNEI. From the 120-subject validation cohort, which was separate from the approximately 700-subject first cohort, the donors were drawn. The TCR was taken from a woman between 18 and 29 years old in good health and CMV-seropositive. This chain links TRBV2 with TRBJ2-7, with 11 bases that match TRBD1. Sequenced material: PBMCs. The CDR3 DNA sequence: TGTGCCAGCAGTCGTCAGGACAGGGGGCTGTCCGAGCAGTACTTC. Its translation is CASSRQDRGLSEQYF.